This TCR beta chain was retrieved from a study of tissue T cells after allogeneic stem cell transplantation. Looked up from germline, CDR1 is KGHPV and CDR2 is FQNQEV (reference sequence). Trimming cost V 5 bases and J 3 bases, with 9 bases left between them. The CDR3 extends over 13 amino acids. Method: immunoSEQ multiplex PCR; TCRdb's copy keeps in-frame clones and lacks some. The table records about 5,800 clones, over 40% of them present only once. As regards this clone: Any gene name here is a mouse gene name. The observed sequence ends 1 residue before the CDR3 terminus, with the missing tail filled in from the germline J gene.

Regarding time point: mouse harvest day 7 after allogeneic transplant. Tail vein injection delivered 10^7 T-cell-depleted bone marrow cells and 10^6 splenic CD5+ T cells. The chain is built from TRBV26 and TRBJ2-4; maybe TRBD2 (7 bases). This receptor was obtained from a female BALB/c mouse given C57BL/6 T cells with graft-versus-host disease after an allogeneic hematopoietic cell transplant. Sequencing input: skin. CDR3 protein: CASSWGAQNTLYF. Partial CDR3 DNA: TGTGCCAGCAGTTGGGGGGCGCAAAACACCTTGTAC.